These T cell receptor beta chains were read from a single sample in a study of shared clonotypes between healthy human individuals. Profiled with immunoSEQ multiplex PCR; TCRdb holds only in-frame clones, not every one. The sample records around 88,000 clones, about 68% being singletons. The specimen was memory CD8+ T cells sorted from blood. The receptors were sampled from a young man in good health. The CDR3 runs from the conserved cysteine through the conserved F or W. A D gene is named only where the DNA matches it firmly. The size of a clone is reported for some rows only, either as once, few or many, or as a class for expanded clones.

>few|TRBV9|TRBD2|TRBJ2-1
CASSVAGGLYNEQFF
TGTGCCAGCAGTGTAGCGGGAGGGCTTTACAATGAGCAGTTCTTC
>once|TRBV13|NA|TRBJ2-7
CASSSRRGLSGIYEQYF
TGTGCCAGCAGCTCCCGGAGGGGGCTCAGTGGTATCTACGAGCAGTACTTC
>NA|TRBV7-8|NA|TRBJ2-1
CASSALESSYNEQFF
TGTGCCAGCAGCGCCCTAGAAAGCTCCTACAATGAGCAGTTCTTC
>NA|TRBV29-1|NA|TRBJ2-7
CSVEVPDSPYEQYF
TGCAGCGTTGAAGTTCCGGACAGTCCCTACGAGCAGTACTTC
>NA|TRBV10-3|TRBD2|TRBJ2-1
CAISEALAGGPQSYNEQFF
TGTGCCATCAGTGAAGCGTTAGCGGGAGGGCCACAATCCTACAATGAGCAGTTCTTC
>NA|TRBV28|NA|TRBJ1-5
CASRPDRSYSNQPQHF
TGTGCCAGCAGACCAGACAGGAGCTATAGCAATCAGCCCCAGCATTTT
>NA|TRBV9|NA|TRBJ1-3
CASSPGGLSGNTIYF
TGTGCCAGCAGCCCCGGAGGGCTTTCTGGAAACACCATATATTTT
>many|TRBV12-5|NA|TRBJ2-5
CASGLVRDPTDF
TGTGCTAGTGGTTTGGTACGGGACCCCACCGACTTC
>few|TRBV9|NA|TRBJ1-1
CASSVGENTEAFF
TGTGCCAGCAGCGTAGGTGAGAACACTGAAGCTTTCTTT
>NA|TRBV19|TRBD2|TRBJ2-1
CASSISGTSGLALYNEQFF
TGTGCCAGTAGTATTTCCGGGACTAGCGGGTTGGCCCTCTACAATGAGCAGTTCTTC
>NA|TRBV6-1|NA|TRBJ1-5
CASSESMAGVQPQHF
TGTGCCAGCAGTGAAAGTATGGCAGGGGTCCAGCCCCAGCATTTT
>NA|TRBV6-5|TRBD2|TRBJ2-7
CASSSGRALGEQYF
TGTGCCAGCAGTAGCGGGAGGGCCCTGGGCGAGCAGTACTTC
>NA|TRBV4-3|TRBD2|TRBJ2-2
CASSKLAGGPGELFF
TGCGCCAGCAGCAAACTAGCGGGAGGCCCCGGGGAGCTGTTTTTT
>many|TRBV28|NA|TRBJ2-7
CASSDQTYEQYF
TGTGCCAGCAGTGATCAAACCTACGAGCAGTACTTC
>NA|TRBV9|NA|TRBJ1-1
CASSPTGGGMNTEAFF
TGTGCCAGCAGCCCTACGGGCGGTGGCATGAACACTGAAGCTTTCTTT
>many|TRBV27|TRBD2|TRBJ2-1
CASQTSGTNNEQFF
TGTGCCAGTCAGACTAGCGGGACCAACAATGAGCAGTTCTTC
>few|TRBV5-6|NA|TRBJ2-1
CASSLLGGEQFF
TGTGCCAGCAGCCTCCTGGGGGGTGAGCAGTTCTTC
>NA|TRBV2|NA|TRBJ1-2
CASRAEGLANYGYTF
TGTGCCAGCCGAGCTGAAGGCCTGGCTAACTATGGCTACACCTTC
>NA|TRBV29-1|NA|TRBJ2-5
CSVVRGFGETQYF
TGCAGCGTTGTTAGGGGTTTTGGGGAGACCCAGTACTTC
>NA|TRBV9|NA|TRBJ1-3
CASSINRVGGNTIYF
TGTGCCAGCAGCATTAACAGGGTAGGAGGAAACACCATATATTTT
>NA|TRBV7-8|NA|TRBJ2-2
CASSLVAGIHTGELFF
TGTGCCAGCAGCTTAGTGGCAGGGATCCACACCGGGGAGCTGTTTTTT
>NA|TRBV7-8|NA|TRBJ2-3
CASSLELANQVANTQYF
TGTGCCAGCAGCTTAGAATTAGCGAATCAAGTGGCAAATACGCAGTATTTT
>many|TRBV13|TRBD1|TRBJ2-2
CASSPGTGDTGELFF
TGTGCCAGCAGCCCCGGGACAGGGGACACCGGGGAGCTGTTTTTT
>few|TRBV9|NA|TRBJ1-4
CASSVNDVNEKLFF
TGTGCCAGCAGCGTTAATGATGTAAATGAAAAACTGTTTTTT
>NA|TRBV25-1|NA|TRBJ2-7
CASGDSLFYEQYF
TGTGCCAGCGGAGACAGTCTATTCTACGAGCAGTACTTC
>NA|TRBV10-3|NA|TRBJ1-1
CAIRQAGFGSMNTEAFF
TGTGCCATCCGCCAAGCGGGGTTCGGAAGCATGAACACTGAAGCTTTCTTT
>few|TRBV9|NA|TRBJ1-2
CASSVGGFGSYGYTF
TGTGCCAGCAGCGTAGGGGGATTCGGGTCATATGGCTACACCTTC
>few|TRBV29-1|NA|TRBJ1-1
CSVLYMNTEAFF
TGCAGCGTTTTATATATGAACACTGAAGCTTTCTTT
>NA|TRBV4-3|TRBD2|TRBJ2-3
CASSQSGTKGVLRTDTQYF
TGCGCCAGCAGCCAATCGGGGACTAAAGGCGTTCTTCGCACAGATACGCAGTATTTT
>NA|TRBV6-1|NA|TRBJ1-5
CASSEYGNQPQHF
TGTGCCAGCAGTGAATACGGCAATCAGCCCCAGCATTTT
>NA|TRBV9|NA|TRBJ2-3
CASSVEEGRTDTQYF
TGTGCCAGCAGCGTAGAAGAGGGGAGGACAGATACGCAGTATTTT
>NA|TRBV19|NA|TRBJ2-7
CASSPGGTATYEQYF
TGTGCCAGTAGCCCTGGCGGGACAGCAACCTACGAGCAGTACTTC
>many|TRBV5-1|NA|TRBJ1-1
CASSLREDTEAFF
TGCGCCAGCAGCTTGAGAGAGGACACTGAAGCTTTCTTT
>NA|TRBV7-3|TRBD2|TRBJ2-1
CASSPQRLAGGPIEQFF
TGTGCCAGCAGCCCCCAACGACTAGCGGGAGGGCCTATTGAGCAGTTCTTC
>few|TRBV7-9|TRBD2|TRBJ2-1
CASTLVSGRTPSYNEQFF
TGTGCCAGCACCTTAGTAAGCGGGAGGACCCCCTCCTACAATGAGCAGTTCTTC
>few|TRBV7-9|NA|TRBJ1-1
CASSLGFTEAFF
TGTGCCAGCAGCTTAGGGTTCACTGAAGCTTTCTTT
>NA|TRBV4-1|TRBD2|TRBJ2-1
CASSQGGVEQFF
TGCGCCAGCAGCCAGGGAGGGGTTGAGCAGTTCTTC
>NA|TRBV4-1|NA|TRBJ2-1
CASSHAGLNNEQFF
TGCGCCAGCAGCCATGCAGGGCTGAACAATGAGCAGTTCTTC
>NA|TRBV5-6|NA|TRBJ2-6
CASSRPGDPSGANVLTF
TGTGCCAGCAGCCGCCCCGGGGACCCCTCTGGGGCCAACGTCCTGACTTTC
>NA|TRBV9|NA|TRBJ2-5
CASSAGYSMQETQYF
TGTGCCAGCAGCGCGGGGTATAGCATGCAAGAGACCCAGTACTTC
>NA|TRBV6-1|NA|TRBJ2-6
CASSEITYAQSRANVLTF
TGTGCCAGCAGTGAAATTACCTATGCACAAAGTCGGGCCAACGTCCTGACTTTC
>NA|TRBV28|NA|TRBJ1-3
CASSLFAGASGNTIYF
TGTGCCAGCAGTTTATTTGCCGGGGCCTCTGGAAACACCATATATTTT
>NA|TRBV13|NA|TRBJ2-3
CASSLGFSGGGGTDTQYF
TGTGCCAGCAGCTTAGGATTCTCTGGAGGGGGTGGCACAGATACGCAGTATTTT
>many|TRBV7-9|NA|TRBJ1-4
CASSSGDQGVFGEKLFF
TGTGCCAGCAGCTCGGGGGACCAAGGGGTTTTTGGTGAAAAACTGTTTTTT
>NA|TRBV15|TRBD2|TRBJ2-3
CATSRRDPGLAGAMAQYF
TGTGCCACCAGCAGGCGGGACCCGGGACTAGCGGGAGCTATGGCGCAGTATTTT
>NA|TRBV7-2|NA|TRBJ1-1
CASSLVSTEAFF
TGTGCCAGCAGCTTAGTGAGCACTGAAGCTTTCTTT
>NA|TRBV2|NA|TRBJ2-1
CASSQVLYSYNEQFF
TGTGCCAGCAGTCAGGTGCTGTACTCCTACAATGAGCAGTTCTTC
>NA|TRBV9|TRBD1|TRBJ2-3
CASSVWGQGTDTQYF
TGTGCCAGCAGCGTATGGGGACAGGGAACAGATACGCAGTATTTT
>NA|TRBV19|NA|TRBJ2-7
CASSIGRDSSYEQYF
TGTGCCAGTAGTATAGGGAGAGACAGCTCCTACGAGCAGTACTTC
>few|TRBV7-2|NA|TRBJ1-4
CASSLYRGGNEKLFF
TGTGCCAGCAGCTTGTACCGGGGTGGCAATGAAAAACTGTTTTTT
>NA|TRBV29-1|NA|TRBJ1-1
CSVDTGLSAFF
TGCAGCGTTGATACGGGGCTCTCAGCTTTCTTT
>once|TRBV25-1|NA|TRBJ2-1
CASSWAGSSYNEQFF
TGTGCCAGCAGTTGGGCGGGGAGCTCCTACAATGAGCAGTTCTTC
>NA|TRBV18|NA|TRBJ2-7
CASSPTGMSEQYF
TGTGCCAGCTCACCAACAGGGATGAGCGAGCAGTACTTC
>NA|TRBV5-1|TRBD2|TRBJ2-7
CASSLTAGGGYEQYF
TGCGCCAGCAGCCTCACAGCGGGAGGGGGGTACGAGCAGTACTTC
>once|TRBV18|TRBD2|TRBJ2-4
CASSPQSLRERYKNIQYF
TGTGCCAGCTCGCCCCAGAGCCTGCGGGAGCGATACAAAAACATTCAGTACTTC
>few|TRBV19|NA|TRBJ2-7
CASSMPSSAYEQYF
TGTGCCAGTAGTATGCCTTCTAGCGCCTACGAGCAGTACTTC
>NA|TRBV19|NA|TRBJ1-2
CASSIGVGFWDGYTF
TGTGCCAGTAGTATTGGTGTCGGTTTTTGGGATGGCTACACCTTC